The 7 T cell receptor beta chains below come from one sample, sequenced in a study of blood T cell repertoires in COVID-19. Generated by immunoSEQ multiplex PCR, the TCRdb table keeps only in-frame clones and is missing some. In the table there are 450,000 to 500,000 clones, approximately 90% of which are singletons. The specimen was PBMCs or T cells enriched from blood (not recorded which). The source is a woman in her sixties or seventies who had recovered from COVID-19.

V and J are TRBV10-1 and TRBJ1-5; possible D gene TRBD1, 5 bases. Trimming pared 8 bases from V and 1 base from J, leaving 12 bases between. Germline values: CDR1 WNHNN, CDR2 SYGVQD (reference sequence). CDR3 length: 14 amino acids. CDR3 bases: TGCGCCAGCTTTAAAGACAGAAGCAATCAGCCCCAGCATTTT. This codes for CASFKDRSNQPQHF.

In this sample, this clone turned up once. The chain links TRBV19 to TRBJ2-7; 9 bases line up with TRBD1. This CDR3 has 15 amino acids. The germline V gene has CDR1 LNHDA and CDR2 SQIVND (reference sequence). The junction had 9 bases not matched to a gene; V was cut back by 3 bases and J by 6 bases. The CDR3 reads CASSITGTGYGEQYF. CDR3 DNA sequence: TGTGCCAGTAGTATTACCGGGACAGGGTATGGCGAGCAGTACTTC.

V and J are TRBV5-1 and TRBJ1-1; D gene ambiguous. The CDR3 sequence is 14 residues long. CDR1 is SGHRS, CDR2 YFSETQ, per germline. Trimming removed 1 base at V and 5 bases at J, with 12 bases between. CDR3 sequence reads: CASSLSPSETEAFF. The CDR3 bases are TGCGCCAGCAGCTTGTCTCCGAGTGAGACTGAAGCTTTCTTT.

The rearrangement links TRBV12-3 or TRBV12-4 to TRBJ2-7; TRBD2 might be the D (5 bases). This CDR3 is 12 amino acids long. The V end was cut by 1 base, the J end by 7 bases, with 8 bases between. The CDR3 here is CASSLERAEQYV. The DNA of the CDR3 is TGTGCCAGCAGTTTAGAGAGGGCTGAGCAGTACGTC.

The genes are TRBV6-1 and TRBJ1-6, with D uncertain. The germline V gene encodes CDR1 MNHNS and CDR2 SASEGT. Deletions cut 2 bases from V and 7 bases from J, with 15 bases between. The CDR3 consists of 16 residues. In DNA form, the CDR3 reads TGTGCCAGCAGTGAATTGGATGTGGGCCTAAATTCACCCCTCCACTTT. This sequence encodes CASSELDVGLNSPLHF.

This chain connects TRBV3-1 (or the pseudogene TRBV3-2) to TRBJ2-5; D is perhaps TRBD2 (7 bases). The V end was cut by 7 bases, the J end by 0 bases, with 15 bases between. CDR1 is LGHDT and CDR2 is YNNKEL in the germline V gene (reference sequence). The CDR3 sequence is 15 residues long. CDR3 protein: CASTYWRGHQETQYF. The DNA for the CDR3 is TGTGCCAGCACCTACTGGCGGGGGCACCAAGAGACCCAGTACTTC.

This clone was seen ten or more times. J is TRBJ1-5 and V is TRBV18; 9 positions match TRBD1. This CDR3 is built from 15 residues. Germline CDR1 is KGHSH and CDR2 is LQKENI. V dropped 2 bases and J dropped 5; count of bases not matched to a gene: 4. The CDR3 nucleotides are TGTGCCAGCTCACCAGGGACAGGGAAGGATCAGCCCCAGCATTTT. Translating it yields CASSPGTGKDQPQHF.